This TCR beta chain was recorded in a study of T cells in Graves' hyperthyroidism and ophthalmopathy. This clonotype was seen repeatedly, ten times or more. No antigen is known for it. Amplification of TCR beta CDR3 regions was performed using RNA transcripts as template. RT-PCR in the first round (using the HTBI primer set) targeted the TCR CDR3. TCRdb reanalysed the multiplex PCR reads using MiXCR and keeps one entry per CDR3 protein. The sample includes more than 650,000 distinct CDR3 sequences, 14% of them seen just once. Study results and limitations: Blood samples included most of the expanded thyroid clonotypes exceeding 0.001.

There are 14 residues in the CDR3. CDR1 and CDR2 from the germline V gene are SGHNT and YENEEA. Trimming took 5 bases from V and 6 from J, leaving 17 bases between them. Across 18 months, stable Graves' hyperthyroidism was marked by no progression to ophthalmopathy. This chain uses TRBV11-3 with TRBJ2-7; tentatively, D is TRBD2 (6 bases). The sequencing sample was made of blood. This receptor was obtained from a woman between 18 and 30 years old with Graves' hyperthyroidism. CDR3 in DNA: TGTGCCAGCAGCACTGGACCTCCGGAGGGCGAGCAGTACTTC. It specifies CASSTGPPEGEQYF.